Shown below are 8 T cell receptor beta chains from a single sample sequenced in a study of shared T cell receptors in the human thymus (dated by TCRdb to about 2021). Library preparation was by the immunoSEQ multiplex PCR assay. The source is immuneACCESS, and TCRdb retained only in-frame sequences with V and J called. Part of the clones is not carried over; for the studies checked, unresolved V genes explain less than half of this, and the remainder is unexplained. This sample has about 730,000 clones in its table, and 70% to 90% of those were observed once. The ten biggest clones cover about 0.0098% of the sample. These data also formed part of another study, on human thymus T cells.

Sequencing used thymocytes. Every receptor here comes from a girl under three years old with a congenital heart defect. Donor details come from another sample of the same person, matched by shared clones.

The CDR3 loop reads CASRPEGVYEQYF. The CDR3 coding sequence is TGTGCCAGCAGACCCGAAGGGGTTTACGAGCAGTACTTC. The chain uses TRBV11-2 and TRBJ2-7; D is possibly TRBD1 (5 bases). Trimming cost V 6 bases and J 4 bases, with 13 bases left between them. Germline CDR1 and CDR2: SGHAT and FQNNGV. This CDR3 spans 13 amino acids.

The V call is TRBV27, the J call TRBJ2-7; D possibly corresponds to TRBD1 (6 bases). Germline V gives CDR1 MNHEY, CDR2 SMNVEV (reference sequence). The V gene lost 4 bases and the J gene lost 6 bases, with 19 bases spanning the gap. CDR3 length equals 15 residues. Written as DNA, the CDR3 is TGTGCCAGCAGTTCGCCGGGACAAGTCAGGGCCGAGCAGTACTTC. It specifies CASSSPGQVRAEQYF.

V is TRBV5-1 and J is TRBJ1-1; the D gene is possibly TRBD1 (5 bases). V gave up 4 bases and J gave up 3 bases, with 13 bases separating them. CDR3 length equals 14 residues. From germline, CDR1 is SGHRS and CDR2 YFSETQ. The CDR3 sequence: CASSGWGPDTEAFF. CDR3 coding DNA: TGCGCCAGCAGCGGGTGGGGCCCTGACACTGAAGCTTTCTTT.

The rearrangement joins TRBV2 to TRBJ1-6; D not resolved. The CDR3 is made up of 16 amino acids. Trimming cost V 3 bases and J 6 bases, with 15 bases left between them. Germline V gene lookup returns CDR1 SNHLY and CDR2 FYNNEI. CDR3 region: CASSDFRLPVNSPLHF. The CDR3 coding sequence is TGTGCCAGCAGTGATTTCAGACTACCTGTTAATTCACCCCTCCACTTT.

Worth noting for this clone: Other DNA sequences in the same sample also yield this CDR3. The V gene is TRBV6-1, the J gene TRBJ2-7, with no clear D. Deletions cut 4 bases from V and 0 bases from J, with 4 bases between. CDR3 size: 12 residues. Germline V CDR1 and CDR2: MNHNS, SASEGT. CDR3 coding DNA: TGTGCCAGCAGTGCCGGCTCCTACGAGCAGTACTTC. Translating it yields CASSAGSYEQYF.

This clone appeared a few times. This chain connects TRBV5-1 to TRBJ2-3; a possible D gene is TRBD1 (6 bases). The CDR3 spans 19 residues. Trimming pared 5 bases from V and 0 bases from J, leaving 25 bases between. Per the germline V gene, CDR1 is SGHRS and CDR2 is YFSETQ. The CDR3 loop reads CASRNRDIIETASTDTQYF. CDR3 nucleotides: TGCGCCAGCAGGAACCGGGACATAATAGAAACGGCTAGCACAGATACGCAGTATTTT.

J is TRBJ2-3 and V is TRBV5-4; 10 bases line up with TRBD1. Trimming cost V 3 bases and J 5 bases; bases outside gene matches: 12. Germline assignment: CDR1 SGHNT and CDR2 YYREEE (reference sequence). CDR3 length: 17 residues. The CDR3 spells CASSSESTGGEEDTQYF. Written as DNA, the CDR3 is TGTGCCAGCAGCTCTGAATCGACAGGGGGCGAAGAAGATACGCAGTATTTT.

This rearrangement joins TRBV19 to TRBJ1-6; D unclear. Germline CDR1 LNHDA, CDR2 SQIVND (reference sequence). There are 17 residues in the CDR3. V lost 5 bases and J lost 5, with 19 bases in between. CDR3: CASSSSRGWRDNSPLHF. Here the CDR3 DNA reads TGTGCCAGTAGTTCGTCACGAGGTTGGCGGGATAATTCACCCCTCCACTTT.